A single sample is the source of the 4 T cell receptor beta chains below, sequenced in a study of blood T cell repertoires in COVID-19. Some clones are missing from TCRdb's copy, which holds only in-frame ones; the method was immunoSEQ multiplex PCR. In the table there are about 250,000 clones, more than 75% of which are singletons. The sequenced sample was PBMCs or T cells enriched from blood (not recorded which). The receptor source for this set is a man between 35 and 55 years old who had recovered from COVID-19.

The chain joins TRBV27 to TRBJ2-4; maybe TRBD2 (6 bases). The CDR3 length is 13 residues. V dropped 5 bases and J dropped 5 bases, with 10 bases sitting between them. The V gene's germline CDR1 is MNHEY and CDR2 SMNVEV (reference sequence). The CDR3 spells CASSVSGQNIQYF. DNA of the CDR3: TGTGCCAGCAGTGTAAGCGGGCAAAACATTCAGTACTTC.

About this clone itself: At one end, the junction sequence differs from germline, possibly due to a read error. This chain joins TRBV7-7 and TRBJ2-2, with 13 bases matching TRBD2. Germline V gene lookup returns CDR1 SSHAT and CDR2 FNYEAQ (reference sequence). The CDR3 covers 16 residues. The CDR3 is CASSLGLAGASGELFF. The CDR3 DNA reads as TGTGCTAGCAGCCTCGGACTAGCGGGGGCTAGCGGGGAGCTGTTTTTT. Filled out from reference TRBV7-7 and TRBJ2-2, the complete variable domain reads GAGVSQSPRYKVTKRGQDVTLRCDPISSHATLYWYQQALGQGPEFLTYFNYEAQPDKSGLPSDRFSAERPEGSISTLTIQRTEQRDSAMYRCASSLGLAGASGELFFGEGSRLTVL.

The chain recombines TRBV2 with TRBJ2-7; D possibly corresponds to TRBD2 (5 bases). The V end was cut by 5 bases, the J end by 0 bases, with 14 bases between. Looked up from germline, CDR1 is SNHLY and CDR2 is FYNNEI. CDR3 length: 15 residues. CDR3 in amino acids: CASSWTGRGSYEQYF. CDR3 DNA sequence: TGTGCCAGCAGTTGGACCGGACGGGGCTCCTACGAGCAGTACTTC. Looking up the rest from reference TRBV2 and TRBJ2-7 gives the full variable domain: EPEVTQTPSHQVTQMGQEVILRCVPISNHLYFYWYRQILGQKVEFLVSFYNNEISEKSEIFDDQFSVERPDGSNFTLKIRSTKLEDSAMYFCASSWTGRGSYEQYFGPGTRLTVT.

The chain employs TRBV19 and TRBJ1-1; D gene unclear. The CDR3 extends over 12 amino acids. V gave up 4 bases and J gave up 1 base, with 4 bases separating them. CDR1 and CDR2 from the germline V gene are LNHDA and SQIVND (reference sequence). The CDR3 nucleotides are TGTGCCAGTAGTAAACAGAACACTGAAGCTTTCTTT. Translated: CASSKQNTEAFF. Full variable domain (remainder filled in from reference TRBV19 and TRBJ1-1): DGGITQSPKYLFRKEGQNVTLSCEQNLNHDAMYWYRQDPGQGLRLIYYSQIVNDFQKGDIAEGYSVSREKKESFPLTVTSAQKNPTAFYLCASSKQNTEAFFGQGTRLTVV.